Shown below are 25 T cell receptor beta chains from a single sample sequenced in a study of blood T cells in healthy people across ages. For the second PCR, which ran for about 7 to 11 cycles, a sample-barcoded 5' primer and a J-beta primer mix were used. TCRdb re-derived calls from the 5' RACE reads in MiXCR, one entry per CDR3 protein. The data contain over 500,000 distinct CDR3 sequences, under 65% of them singletons. Specimen: blood. Source of these receptors: an elderly woman in good health.

The sample holds many counts of this clonotype. The chain recombines TRBV20-1 with TRBJ2-1, with no clear D. The ends were cut back, 2 bases at V and 0 bases at J, with 11 bases in the middle. Germline-derived CDR1 and CDR2 are DFQATT and SNEGSKA (reference sequence). CDR3 size: 15 residues. The CDR3 DNA follows: TGCAGTGCTAGATCGGGCCTCGGCTCCTACAATGAGCAGTTCTTC. It translates to CSARSGLGSYNEQFF.

The V call is TRBV28, the J call TRBJ2-3, with a weak D call TRBD2 (5 bases). The length of the CDR3 is 15 residues. With 5 bases removed from V and 4 bases from J, the gap between germline ends came to 16 bases. CDR1 and CDR2 from the germline V gene are MDHEN and SYDVKM. Here the CDR3 DNA reads TGTGCCAGCAGTGGCCGGGGTATGTCTGCAGATACGCAGTATTTT. Translating gives CASSGRGMSADTQYF.

V and J are TRBV5-1 and TRBJ2-3; D is perhaps TRBD1 (5 bases). Trimming removed 0 bases from V and 5 bases from J, with 13 bases in between. The length of the CDR3 is 15 residues. Per the germline V gene, CDR1 is SGHRS and CDR2 is YFSETQ. DNA for the CDR3: TGCGCCAGCAGCTTGGCCGTAGGGGCAGGAGATACGCAGTATTTT. Its protein product is CASSLAVGAGDTQYF.

This clonotype was counted many times. The genes are TRBV12-3 or TRBV12-4 and TRBJ2-7; no clear D. Trimming took 4 bases from V and 3 from J, leaving 16 bases between them. The CDR3 is 15 amino acids. The CDR3 is CASSYGRWPDYEQYF. CDR3 DNA: TGTGCCAGCAGTTATGGCAGGTGGCCAGACTACGAGCAGTACTTC.

This clonotype has a handful of counts. CDR3 nucleotide sequence: TGTGCCAGCAGTCCTCCGACATTGAACACCGGGGAGCTGTTTTTT. Translation gives CASSPPTLNTGELFF. The chain links TRBV28 to TRBJ2-2; D ambiguous. The CDR3 length is 15 residues. Germline CDR1 is MDHEN and CDR2 is SYDVKM. V gave up 5 bases and J gave up 1 base, with 11 bases separating them.

This clonotype was observed many times. V is TRBV5-1 and J is TRBJ2-1, with 10 bases matching TRBD2. The CDR3 is made up of 15 amino acids. CDR1 is SGHRS, CDR2 YFSETQ, per germline. J was trimmed by 8 bases and V by 1 base; bases with no gene match: 6. CDR3 sequence reads: CASSLLAGEVYEQFF. CDR3 sequence (DNA): TGCGCCAGCAGCTTGCTAGCGGGAGAAGTGTATGAGCAGTTCTTC.

This clonotype was counted ten times or more. V usage is TRBV29-1 and J usage is TRBJ2-3; 11 bases map to TRBD2. Germline CDR1 SQVTM, CDR2 ANQGSEA. The CDR3 spans 16 residues. V lost 2 bases and J lost 1; bases outside the gene matches: 5. The CDR3 DNA reads TGCAGCGTTGAACTAGCGGGAGGTGGAGGCACAGATACGCAGTATTTT. Its translation: CSVELAGGGGTDTQYF.

The chain recombines TRBV4-2 with TRBJ2-5; D is possibly TRBD2 (5 bases). Deletions cut 6 bases from V and 1 base from J, with 12 bases between. This CDR3 is built from 14 residues. Germline CDR1 and CDR2: LGHNA and YNFKEQ. The CDR3 region is CASSRLEVQETQYF. CDR3 DNA: TGTGCCAGCAGTCGCCTGGAGGTCCAAGAGACCCAGTACTTC.

Comments on this clonotype: One junction end does not reproduce the germline sequence, and a read error may be involved. The CDR3 loop is CASSLSYTYTQYF. CDR3 nucleotides: TGTGCCAGCAGCCTTTCTTACACATATACGCAGTATTTT. The J gene is TRBJ2-3, the V gene TRBV25-1, with D unresolved. The length of the CDR3 is 13 residues. From germline, CDR1 is MGHDK and CDR2 SYGVNS. The full variable domain, rest sourced from reference TRBV25-1 and TRBJ2-3, is EADIYQTPRYLVIGTGKKITLECSQTMGHDKMYWYQQDPGMELHLIHYSYGVNSTEKGDLSSESTVSRIRTEHFPLTLESARPSHTSQYLCASSLSYTYTQYFGPGTRLTVL.

With respect to this clonotype: A much bigger clone sits one base away, suggesting this may be a read error. V is TRBV20-1 and J is TRBJ1-5; D might be TRBD1 (5 bases). Between the trimmed V and J ends, which lost 8 bases and 6 bases, there was a span of 17 bases. CDR3 length: 13 residues. The germline V gene encodes CDR1 DFQATT and CDR2 SNEGSKA (reference sequence). Written as DNA, the CDR3 is TGCAGTACTTCTAGTCAGGGACTTCAGCCCCAGCATTTT. This codes for CSTSSQGLQPQHF.

This clonotype was detected once. The genes are TRBV5-1 and TRBJ2-2; D ambiguous. CDR1 is SGHRS, CDR2 YFSETQ, per germline. V lost 3 bases, J lost 7 bases, and 13 bases lay in between. The CDR3 contains 14 residues. The DNA of the CDR3 is TGCGCCAGCAGCTCAGCATTGATGGACGGGGAGCTGTTTTTT. Translation gives CASSSALMDGELFF.

This clonotype was seen ten or more times. J is TRBJ1-4 and V is TRBV2, with 8 positions matching TRBD1. The CDR3 is 16 amino acids. CDR1 is SNHLY and CDR2 is FYNNEI in the germline V gene. The J segment lost 8 bases and the V segment lost 6 bases, leaving 14 bases of the junction unmatched. CDR3 sequence: CASSSSPRQGWEKLFF. DNA of the CDR3: TGTGCCAGCAGCTCCTCCCCTCGACAGGGGTGGGAAAAACTGTTTTTT.

The chain uses TRBV5-6 and TRBJ2-7; D gene uncertain. The germline V and J ends were trimmed by 1 base and 4 bases, with 12 bases remaining between them. This CDR3 contains 14 residues. Per germline, CDR1 SGHDT and CDR2 YYEEEE. The CDR3 loop is CASSLYDGVYEQYF. In nucleotides, the CDR3 is TGTGCCAGCAGCTTGTATGATGGGGTATACGAGCAGTACTTC.

The chain joins TRBV3-1 to TRBJ2-7; 11 bases align to TRBD2. Germline lookup yields CDR1 LGHDT and CDR2 YNNKEL (reference sequence). Trimming cost V 1 base and J 0 bases; bases outside gene matches: 5. CDR3 length equals 17 residues. The CDR3 region has the DNA TGTGCCAGCAGCCAAGTGCTAGCGGGGGGTCTCTCCTACGAGCAGTACTTC. It encodes CASSQVLAGGLSYEQYF.

The chain uses TRBV5-1 and TRBJ2-3; D is uncertain. The CDR3 contains 13 residues. Trimming cost V 5 bases and J 6 bases, with 13 bases left between them. CDR1 and CDR2 from the germline V gene are SGHRS and YFSETQ. The CDR3 DNA reads TGCGCCAGCAGTCCTCAGGATCGGGATACGCAGTATTTT. Translating gives CASSPQDRDTQYF.

In this sample, this clonotype turned up many times. The chain links TRBV29-1 to TRBJ2-1; 9 positions match TRBD2. The J segment lost 9 bases and the V segment lost 1 base, leaving 7 bases of the junction unmatched. Germline values: CDR1 SQVTM, CDR2 ANQGSEA. CDR3 length: 14 amino acids. The chain's CDR3 is CSVEVVAGEREQFF. In DNA, the CDR3 is TGCAGCGTTGAAGTGGTAGCGGGAGAACGTGAGCAGTTCTTC.

This clonotype was observed a few times. This chain uses TRBV7-9 with TRBJ2-1; 7 bases line up with TRBD2. The CDR3 covers 16 residues. Trimming at V came to 1 base and at J to 7 bases, leaving 10 bases not matched to a gene. Germline V gene data show CDR1 as SEHNR and CDR2 as FQNEAQ (reference sequence). The CDR3 is CASSLDGAGAGNEQFF. The CDR3 bases are TGTGCCAGCAGCTTAGACGGGGCGGGAGCGGGGAATGAGCAGTTCTTC.

In regard to this clonotype: A much more abundant neighbour one base away suggests this may be a read error. The chain has TRBV6-5 and TRBJ2-1, with a tentative D call TRBD2 (6 bases). Gene TRBJ2-7 matches the end of the DNA better, so the J call may be wrong. CDR1 and CDR2 (germline): MNHEY, SVGAGI. CDR3 length equals 15 residues. CDR3 amino acids: CASRRGGTPYNEQYF. Here the CDR3 DNA reads TGTGCCAGCAGGAGAGGAGGGACTCCCTACAATGAGCAGTACTTC.

This clonotype was seen many times. The rearrangement links TRBV20-1 to TRBJ2-7; the D is unclear. CDR1 is DFQATT and CDR2 is SNEGSKA in the germline V gene (reference sequence). This CDR3 region has 12 residues. Trimming removed 1 base at V and 5 bases at J, with 9 bases between. The CDR3 protein is CSARVTNHEQYF. CDR3 DNA: TGCAGTGCTAGAGTCACGAACCACGAGCAGTACTTC.

V and J are TRBV29-1 and TRBJ1-2, with 7 bases aligning to TRBD1. J lost 8 bases, V lost 1 base, and 7 bases had no gene match. Germline assignment: CDR1 SQVTM and CDR2 ANQGSEA. The CDR3 spans 13 residues. The CDR3 sequence is CSVEAGQWSGYTF. In DNA form, the CDR3 reads TGCAGCGTTGAAGCGGGACAGTGGTCCGGCTACACCTTC.

This chain joins TRBV25-1 and TRBJ2-1; 8 nucleotides agree with TRBD2. Trimming at V came to 10 bases and at J to 5 bases, leaving 13 bases not matched to a gene. This CDR3 has 15 residues. Germline CDR1 MGHDK, CDR2 SYGVNS. CDR3 protein: CATLGVAGSHNEQFF. CDR3 sequence (DNA): TGTGCCACCCTAGGAGTAGCGGGGTCCCACAATGAGCAGTTCTTC.

This clonotype was observed at least ten times. This chain joins TRBV20-1 and TRBJ2-5; D possibly corresponds to TRBD2 (5 bases). Trimming took 6 bases from V and 5 from J, leaving 22 bases between them. This CDR3 has 15 amino acids. Germline loops: CDR1 DFQATT, CDR2 SNEGSKA (reference sequence). Here the CDR3 DNA reads TGCAGTGCCCCATTGGGCAGACTAATGGATGAGACCCAGTACTTC. Its translation: CSAPLGRLMDETQYF.

This clonotype was found many times. The chain couples TRBV6-6 to TRBJ2-3; 13 nucleotides agree with TRBD2. CDR3 length equals 15 residues. Germline V lookup: CDR1 MNHNY, CDR2 SVGAGI (reference sequence). With V trimmed by 0 bases and J by 6 bases, 0 bases remained unmatched. The CDR3 DNA follows: TGTGCCAGCAGTTACTCGACTAGCGGGAGGGATACGCAGTATTTT. It translates to CASSYSTSGRDTQYF.

This chain joins TRBV30 and TRBJ2-2; D might be TRBD1 or TRBD2, each matching 5 bases. V was pared by 3 bases and J by 10 bases, with 9 bases between. The length of the CDR3 is 11 residues. Germline CDR1 is GTSNPN and CDR2 is SVGIG (reference sequence). CDR3 DNA: TGTGCCTGGAGCCGGGGCGAGGAGCTGTTTTTT. Translation: CAWSRGEELFF.

This clonotype was counted only a few times. A much larger clone differs from this one at a single base, so this may be a read error. The V and J genes are TRBV5-1 and TRBJ2-1, with 9 bases fitting TRBD2. This CDR3 region has 14 residues. Germline loops: CDR1 SGHRS, CDR2 YFSETQ. CDR3 residues: CASRVAGAYKEQFF. In nucleotides, the CDR3 is TGCGCCAGCAGGGTAGCGGGAGCCTACAAGGAGCAGTTCTTC. The variable domain in full, with the rest retrieved from reference TRBV5-1 and TRBJ2-1, is KAGVTQTPRYLIKTRGQQVTLSCSPISGHRSVSWYQQTPGQGLQFLFEYFSETQRNKGNFPGRFSGRQFSNSRSEMNVSTLELGDSALYLCASRVAGAYKEQFFGPGTRLTVL.